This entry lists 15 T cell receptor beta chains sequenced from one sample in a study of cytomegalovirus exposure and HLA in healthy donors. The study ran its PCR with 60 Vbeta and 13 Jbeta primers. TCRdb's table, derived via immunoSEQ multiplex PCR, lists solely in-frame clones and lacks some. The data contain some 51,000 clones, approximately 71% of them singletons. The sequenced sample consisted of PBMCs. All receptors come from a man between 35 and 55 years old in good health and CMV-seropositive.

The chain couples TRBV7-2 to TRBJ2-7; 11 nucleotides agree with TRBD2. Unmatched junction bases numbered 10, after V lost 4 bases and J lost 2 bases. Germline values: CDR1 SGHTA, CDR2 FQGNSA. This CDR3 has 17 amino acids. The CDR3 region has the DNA TGTGCCAGCAGCTCCGACCGGACTAGCGGGTTAACCTACGAGCAGTACTTC. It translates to CASSSDRTSGLTYEQYF. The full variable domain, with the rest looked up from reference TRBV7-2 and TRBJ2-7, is GAGVSQSPSNKVTEKGKDVELRCDPISGHTALYWYRQSLGQGLEFLIYFQGNSAPDKSGLPSDRFSAERTGGSVSTLTIQRTQQEDSAVYLCASSSDRTSGLTYEQYFGPGTRLTVT.

The CDR3 DNA is TGTGCCAGCAGCTTAGTCGAGGCTGGCTACACCTTC. Protein product: CASSLVEAGYTF. This chain joins TRBV7-8 and TRBJ1-2; no definite D call. Per the germline V gene, CDR1 is SGHVS and CDR2 is FQNEAQ. V was clipped by 1 base and J by 7 bases, with 7 bases between them. The CDR3 covers 12 residues. The variable domain in full, completed from reference TRBV7-8 and TRBJ1-2, reads GAGVSQSPRYKVAKRGQDVALRCDPISGHVSLFWYQQALGQGPEFLTYFQNEAQLDKSGLPSDRFFAERPEGSVSTLKIQRTQQEDSAVYLCASSLVEAGYTFGSGTRLTVV.

The CDR3 DNA reads TGTGCCAGCAGCTTCGGGGGACCTAGCACAGATACGCAGTATTTT. Translated, it gives CASSFGGPSTDTQYF. The V gene is TRBV5-4, the J gene TRBJ2-3; TRBD2 might be the D (6 bases). Germline lookup yields CDR1 SGHNT and CDR2 YYREEE (reference sequence). V lost 2 bases, J lost 0 bases, and 10 bases lay in between. This CDR3 region has 15 residues.

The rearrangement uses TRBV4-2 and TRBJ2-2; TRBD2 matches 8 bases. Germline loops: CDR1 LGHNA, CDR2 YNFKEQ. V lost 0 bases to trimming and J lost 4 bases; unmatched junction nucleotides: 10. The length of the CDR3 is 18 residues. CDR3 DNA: TGTGCCAGCAGCCAAGATCTGGGGGGCGGGGGGTTCACCGGGGAGCTGTTTTTT. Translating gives CASSQDLGGGGFTGELFF.

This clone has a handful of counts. CDR3 nucleotide sequence: TGTGCCAGCAGCCTCCACCGGGAGACTGAAGCTTTCTTT. Translating it yields CASSLHRETEAFF. The rearrangement joins TRBV7-2 to TRBJ1-1; D not resolved. Trimming removed 5 bases from V and 5 bases from J, with 12 bases in between. Germline-derived CDR1 and CDR2 are SGHTA and FQGNSA. CDR3 size: 13 residues. The complete variable domain, with remaining parts taken from reference TRBV7-2 and TRBJ1-1, reads GAGVSQSPSNKVTEKGKDVELRCDPISGHTALYWYRQSLGQGLEFLIYFQGNSAPDKSGLPSDRFSAERTGGSVSTLTIQRTQQEDSAVYLCASSLHRETEAFFGQGTRLTVV.

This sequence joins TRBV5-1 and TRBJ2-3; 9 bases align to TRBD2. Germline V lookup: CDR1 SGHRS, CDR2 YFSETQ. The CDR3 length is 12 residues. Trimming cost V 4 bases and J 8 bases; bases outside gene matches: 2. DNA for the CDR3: TGCGCCAGCAGCCGTAGCGGGAGTACGCAGTATTTT. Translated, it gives CASSRSGSTQYF. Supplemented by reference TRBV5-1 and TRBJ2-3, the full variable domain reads KAGVTQTPRYLIKTRGQQVTLSCSPISGHRSVSWYQQTPGQGLQFLFEYFSETQRNKGNFPGRFSGRQFSNSRSEMNVSTLELGDSALYLCASSRSGSTQYFGPGTRLTVL.

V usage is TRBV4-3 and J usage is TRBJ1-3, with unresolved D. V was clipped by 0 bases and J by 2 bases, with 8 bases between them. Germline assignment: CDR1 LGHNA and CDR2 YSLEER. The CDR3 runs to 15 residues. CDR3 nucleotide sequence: TGCGCCAGCAGCCAAGATCTCGTTACTGGAAACACCATATATTTT. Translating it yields CASSQDLVTGNTIYF.

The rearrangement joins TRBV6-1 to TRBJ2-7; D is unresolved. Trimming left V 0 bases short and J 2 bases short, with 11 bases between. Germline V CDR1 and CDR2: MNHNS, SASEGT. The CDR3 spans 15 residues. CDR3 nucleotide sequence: TGTGCCAGCAGTGAAGCGAGCCCTATGCCCTACGAGCAGTACTTC. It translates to CASSEASPMPYEQYF.

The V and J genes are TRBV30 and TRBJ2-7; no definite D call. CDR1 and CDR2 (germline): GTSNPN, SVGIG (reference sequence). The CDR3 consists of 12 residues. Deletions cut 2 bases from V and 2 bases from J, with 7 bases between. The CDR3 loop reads CAWSSQAYEQYF. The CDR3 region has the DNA TGTGCCTGGAGTTCCCAGGCCTACGAGCAGTACTTC.

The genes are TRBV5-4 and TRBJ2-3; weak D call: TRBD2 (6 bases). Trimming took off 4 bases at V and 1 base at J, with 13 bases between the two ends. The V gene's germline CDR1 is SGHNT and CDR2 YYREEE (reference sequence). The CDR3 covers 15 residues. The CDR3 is CASSHGGTGTDTQYF. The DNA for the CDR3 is TGTGCCAGCAGCCATGGGGGGACGGGCACAGATACGCAGTATTTT.

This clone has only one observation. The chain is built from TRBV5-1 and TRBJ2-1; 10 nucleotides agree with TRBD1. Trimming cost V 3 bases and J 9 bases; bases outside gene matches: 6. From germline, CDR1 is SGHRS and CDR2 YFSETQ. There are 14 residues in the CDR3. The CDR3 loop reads CASSSGQGRGEQFF. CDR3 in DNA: TGCGCCAGCAGCTCGGGACAGGGGAGAGGTGAGCAGTTCTTC. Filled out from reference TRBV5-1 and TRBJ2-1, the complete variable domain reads KAGVTQTPRYLIKTRGQQVTLSCSPISGHRSVSWYQQTPGQGLQFLFEYFSETQRNKGNFPGRFSGRQFSNSRSEMNVSTLELGDSALYLCASSSGQGRGEQFFGPGTRLTVL.

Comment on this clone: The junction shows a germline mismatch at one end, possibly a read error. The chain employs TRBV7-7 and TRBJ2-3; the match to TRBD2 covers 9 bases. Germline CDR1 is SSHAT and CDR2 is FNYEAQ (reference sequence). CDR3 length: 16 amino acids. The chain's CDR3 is CASSPRLAESTDTQYF. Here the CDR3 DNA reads TGTGCTAGCAGCCCTCGACTAGCGGAATCCACAGATACGCAGTATTTT.

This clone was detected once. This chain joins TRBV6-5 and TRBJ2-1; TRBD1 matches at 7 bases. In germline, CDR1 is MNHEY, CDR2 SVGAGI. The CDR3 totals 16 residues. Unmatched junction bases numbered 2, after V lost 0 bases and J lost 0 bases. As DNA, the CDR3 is TGTGCCAGCAGTTACTCGGGGACAGCCTCCTACAATGAGCAGTTCTTC. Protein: CASSYSGTASYNEQFF.

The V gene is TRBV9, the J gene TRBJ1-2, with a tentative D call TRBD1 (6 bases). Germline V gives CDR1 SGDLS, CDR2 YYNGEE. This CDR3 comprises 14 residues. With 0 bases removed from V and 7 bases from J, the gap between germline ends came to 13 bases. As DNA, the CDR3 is TGTGCCAGCAGCGTAGCAAGTTCAGGGGCTGGCTACACCTTC. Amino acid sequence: CASSVASSGAGYTF.

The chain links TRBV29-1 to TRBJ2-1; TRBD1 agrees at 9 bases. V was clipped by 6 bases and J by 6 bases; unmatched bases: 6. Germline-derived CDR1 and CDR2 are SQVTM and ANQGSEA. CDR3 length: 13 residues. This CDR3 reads CSVDRGQGNEQFF. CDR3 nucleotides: TGCAGCGTAGACCGGGGACAGGGCAATGAGCAGTTCTTC.